This T cell receptor beta chain was identified during a study of blood T cell repertoires in COVID-19. Study context: Some COVID-19 samples were acute and others convalescent; all came from the United States, Italy and Spain. T cells, B-cell-depleted T cells, or PBMCs provided the cDNA or gDNA that served as material.

Seattle researchers signed up patients amid active infection and tracked them longitudinally. Profiling relied on immunoSEQ multiplex PCR, and the TCRdb table lists in-frame clones only, not all of them. The table has approximately 200,000 clones, about 93% seen once. The CDR3 runs to 16 residues. Per germline, CDR1 WSHSY and CDR2 SAAADI. V was shortened by 2 bases and J by 4 bases, with 17 bases between the two germline ends. This sequence joins TRBV10-2 and TRBJ1-1; tentatively, D is TRBD1 (6 bases). The clonotype was recovered from a man aged 25-45 years with COVID-19, enrolled during active disease. Sequenced: peripheral blood. The CDR3 bases are TGCGCCAGCAGTGAGGTTACACAGGGTATGCGCACTGAAGCTTTCTTT. Translated: CASSEVTQGMRTEAFF.